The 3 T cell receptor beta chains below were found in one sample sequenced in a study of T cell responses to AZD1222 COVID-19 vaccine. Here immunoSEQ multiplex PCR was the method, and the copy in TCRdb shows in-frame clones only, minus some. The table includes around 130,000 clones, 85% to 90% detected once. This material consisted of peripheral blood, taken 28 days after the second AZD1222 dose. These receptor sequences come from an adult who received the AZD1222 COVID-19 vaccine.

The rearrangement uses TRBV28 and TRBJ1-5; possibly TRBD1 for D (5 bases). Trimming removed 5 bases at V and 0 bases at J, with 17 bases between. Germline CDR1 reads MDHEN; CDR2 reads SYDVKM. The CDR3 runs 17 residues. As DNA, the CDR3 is TGTGCCAGCAGTGGAAAGATCGGGACCTATAGCAATCAGCCCCAGCATTTT. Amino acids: CASSGKIGTYSNQPQHF.

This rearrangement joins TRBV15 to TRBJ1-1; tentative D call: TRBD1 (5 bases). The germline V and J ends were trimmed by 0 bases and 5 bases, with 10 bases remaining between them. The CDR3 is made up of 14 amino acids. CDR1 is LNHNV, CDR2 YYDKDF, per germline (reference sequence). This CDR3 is CATSRDQGWTEAFF. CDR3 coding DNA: TGTGCCACCAGCAGAGATCAGGGTTGGACTGAAGCTTTCTTT.

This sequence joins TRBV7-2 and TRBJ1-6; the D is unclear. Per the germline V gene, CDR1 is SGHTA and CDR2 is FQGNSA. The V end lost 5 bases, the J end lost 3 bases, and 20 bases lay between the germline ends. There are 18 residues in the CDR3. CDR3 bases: TGTGCCAGCAGCCCCCAAGGGTTAAGGCCCAACTATAATTCACCCCTCCACTTT. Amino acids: CASSPQGLRPNYNSPLHF.